The 7 T cell receptor beta chains reported below all come from one sample, sequenced in a study of cytomegalovirus exposure and HLA in healthy donors. Primers: 60 Vbeta forward and 13 Jbeta reverse. Produced via immunoSEQ multiplex PCR; TCRdb's table is partial and in-frame only. The sample shows more than 85,000 clones, about 75% of them seen only once. The sequenced sample was PBMCs. These receptor sequences come from a man between 25 and 39 years old in good health and CMV-seropositive.

Points on this clone: One junction end does not reproduce the germline sequence, and a read error may be involved. The sample contains more than one DNA sequence encoding this CDR3. The rearrangement links TRBV2 to TRBJ1-4; D remains unclear. The CDR3 runs to 13 residues. Germline loops: CDR1 SNHLY, CDR2 FYNNEI. The CDR3 sequence is CASMRATNEKLFF. In nucleotides, the CDR3 is TGTGCCAGCATGCGGGCAACTAACGAAAAACTGTTTTTT.

This clone has just one count. CDR3 DNA sequence: TGTGCCAGCAGCTTGGTAGGGGGCAATTCACCCCTCCACTTT. Translated: CASSLVGGNSPLHF. This chain links TRBV7-8 with TRBJ1-6, with 7 bases matching TRBD1. The CDR3 loop spans 14 amino acids. V gave up 3 bases and J gave up 7 bases; unmatched junction bases: 3. Germline V gene data show CDR1 as SGHVS and CDR2 as FQNEAQ. Using reference TRBV7-8 and TRBJ1-6 for the parts outside the CDR3, the full variable domain is GAGVSQSPRYKVAKRGQDVALRCDPISGHVSLFWYQQALGQGPEFLTYFQNEAQLDKSGLPSDRFFAERPEGSVSTLKIQRTQQEDSAVYLCASSLVGGNSPLHFGNGTRLTVT.

The V call is TRBV30, the J call TRBJ2-3, with 8 bases aligning to TRBD1. V lost 8 bases and J lost 4; bases outside the gene matches: 11. The CDR3 covers 14 residues. Germline V lookup: CDR1 GTSNPN, CDR2 SVGIG (reference sequence). As DNA, the CDR3 is TGTGCCGCGTCATCAGGACAGGGACCAGATACGCAGTATTTT. Residues: CAASSGQGPDTQYF.

Many counts were recorded for this clone. J is TRBJ2-1 and V is TRBV4-2, with a tentative D call TRBD2 (6 bases). Germline-derived CDR1 and CDR2 are LGHNA and YNFKEQ. This CDR3 has 16 residues. The V gene lost 0 bases and the J gene lost 8 bases, with 17 bases spanning the gap. DNA for the CDR3: TGTGCCAGCAGCCAAGATAGGTTGCGGGGAGCGGATGAGCAGTTCTTC. Encoded protein: CASSQDRLRGADEQFF.

CDR3 nucleotides: TGTGCCAGCATTCTTACGGGACAGGGTCCTCGGAATGAGCAGTTCTTC. Its translation: CASILTGQGPRNEQFF. The J gene is TRBJ2-1, the V gene TRBV7-9; 9 bases fit TRBD1. This CDR3 is 16 amino acids long. Germline values: CDR1 SEHNR, CDR2 FQNEAQ (reference sequence). J gave up 7 bases and V 7 bases, and 14 bases lay outside the gene matches.

The chain couples TRBV4-2 to TRBJ2-7; D is perhaps TRBD2 (6 bases). CDR1 LGHNA and CDR2 YNFKEQ come from the germline V gene. V dropped 7 bases and J dropped 5 bases, with 18 bases sitting between them. This CDR3 has 14 amino acids. The CDR3 DNA reads as TGTGCCAGCATGTTAACTGTGGGCGGGAACGAGCAGTACTTC. Its protein product is CASMLTVGGNEQYF.

This chain uses TRBV30 with TRBJ1-4, with a possible D match to TRBD1 (5 bases). Per germline, CDR1 GTSNPN and CDR2 SVGIG (reference sequence). CDR3 length equals 17 residues. Trimming removed 2 bases at V and 9 bases at J, with 25 bases between. Here the CDR3 reads CAWSPSWGVTTLKKLFF. CDR3 coding DNA: TGTGCCTGGAGTCCAAGTTGGGGCGTGACAACCCTGAAAAAACTGTTTTTT.